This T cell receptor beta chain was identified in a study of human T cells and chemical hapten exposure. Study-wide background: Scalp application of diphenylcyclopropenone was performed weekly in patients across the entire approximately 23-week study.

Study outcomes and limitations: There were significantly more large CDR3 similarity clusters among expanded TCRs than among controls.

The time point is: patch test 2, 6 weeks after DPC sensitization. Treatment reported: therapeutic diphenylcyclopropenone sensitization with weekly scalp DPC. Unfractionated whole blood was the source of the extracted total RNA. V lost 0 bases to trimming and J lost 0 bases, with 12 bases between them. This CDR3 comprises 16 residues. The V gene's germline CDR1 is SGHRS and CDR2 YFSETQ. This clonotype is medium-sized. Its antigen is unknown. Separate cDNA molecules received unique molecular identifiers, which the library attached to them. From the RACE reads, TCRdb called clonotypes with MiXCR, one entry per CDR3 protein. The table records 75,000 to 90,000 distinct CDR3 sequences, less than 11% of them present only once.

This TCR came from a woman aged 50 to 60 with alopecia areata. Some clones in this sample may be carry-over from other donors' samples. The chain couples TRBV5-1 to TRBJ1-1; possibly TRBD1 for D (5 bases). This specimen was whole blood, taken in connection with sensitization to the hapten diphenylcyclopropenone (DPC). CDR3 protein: CASSLGHAQVNTEAFF. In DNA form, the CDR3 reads TGCGCCAGCAGCTTGGGACACGCACAGGTGAACACTGAAGCTTTCTTT.